This TCR beta chain emerged from a study of vaccination and CD4 T cells after COVID-19. The CDR3 loop spans 13 amino acids. Germline-derived CDR1 and CDR2 are LNHDA and SQIVND (reference sequence). V lost 0 bases, J lost 4 bases, and 4 bases lay in between. Relative to its sample, this clonotype is medium-sized. The antigen is unknown. Treatment given: roughly 11-day PBMC culture with coronavirus spike peptide pools or control peptides (ViraFEST assay). The assay that was used to sequence DNA from cultured CD4+ T cells was the Oncomine TCR Beta short-read assay. TCRdb processed the PCR reads anew with MiXCR; each CDR3 protein has one entry. The table lists more than 3,000 distinct CDR3 sequences, about 20% of them singletons, with around 15% in the top ten.

The sample comprised CD4+ T cells from blood, cultured in vitro. The genes are TRBV19 and TRBJ1-3; D gene uncertain. The receptor was derived from a human donor who had recovered from COVID-19. In nucleotides, the CDR3 is TGTGCCAGTAGTATAGATCACGGAAACACCATATATTTT. Translation gives CASSIDHGNTIYF.